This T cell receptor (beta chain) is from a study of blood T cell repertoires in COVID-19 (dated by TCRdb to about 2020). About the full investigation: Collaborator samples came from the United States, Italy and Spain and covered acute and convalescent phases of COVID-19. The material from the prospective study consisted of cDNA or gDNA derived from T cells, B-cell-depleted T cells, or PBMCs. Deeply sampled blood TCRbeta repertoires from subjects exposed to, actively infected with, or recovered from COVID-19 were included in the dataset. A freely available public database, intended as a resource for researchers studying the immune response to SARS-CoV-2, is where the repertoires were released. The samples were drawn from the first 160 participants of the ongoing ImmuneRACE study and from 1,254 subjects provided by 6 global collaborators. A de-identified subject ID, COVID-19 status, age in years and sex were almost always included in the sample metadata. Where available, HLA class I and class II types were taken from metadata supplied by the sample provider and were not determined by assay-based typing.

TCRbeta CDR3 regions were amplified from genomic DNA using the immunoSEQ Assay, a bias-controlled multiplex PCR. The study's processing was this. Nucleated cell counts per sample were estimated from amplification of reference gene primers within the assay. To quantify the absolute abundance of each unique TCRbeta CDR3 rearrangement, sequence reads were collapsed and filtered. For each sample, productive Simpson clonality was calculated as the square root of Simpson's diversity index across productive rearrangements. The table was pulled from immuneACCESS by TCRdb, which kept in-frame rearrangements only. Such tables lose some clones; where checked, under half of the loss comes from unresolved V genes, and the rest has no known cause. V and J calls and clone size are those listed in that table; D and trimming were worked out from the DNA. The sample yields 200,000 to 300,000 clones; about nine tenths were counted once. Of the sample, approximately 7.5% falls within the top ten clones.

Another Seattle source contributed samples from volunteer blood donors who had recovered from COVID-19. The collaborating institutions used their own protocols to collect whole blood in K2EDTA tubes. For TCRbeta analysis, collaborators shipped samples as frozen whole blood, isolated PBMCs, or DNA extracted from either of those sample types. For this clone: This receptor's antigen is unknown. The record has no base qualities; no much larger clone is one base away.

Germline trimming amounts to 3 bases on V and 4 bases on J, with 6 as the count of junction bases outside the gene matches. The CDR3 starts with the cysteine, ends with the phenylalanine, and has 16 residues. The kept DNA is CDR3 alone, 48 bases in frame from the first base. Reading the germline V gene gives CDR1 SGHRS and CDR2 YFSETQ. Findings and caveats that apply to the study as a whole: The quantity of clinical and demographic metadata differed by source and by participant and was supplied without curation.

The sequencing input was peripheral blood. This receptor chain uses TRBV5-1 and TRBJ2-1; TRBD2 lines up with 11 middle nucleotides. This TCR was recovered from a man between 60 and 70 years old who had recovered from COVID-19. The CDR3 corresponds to CASSSGTSGRYNEQFF. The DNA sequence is TGCGCCAGCAGCTCCGGGACTAGCGGAAGATACAATGAGCAGTTCTTC.